Sequencing of this T cell receptor beta chain was carried out in a study of shared clonotypes between healthy human individuals. The CDR3 is 16 amino acids. Germline values: CDR1 LNHNV, CDR2 YYDKDF (reference sequence). V lost 4 bases and J lost 2, with 17 bases in between. Measured with immunoSEQ multiplex PCR; TCRdb has only the in-frame clones, and not every one. The sample consists of about 510,000 clones, 79% of them appearing once. The specimen was PBMCs. The chain is built from TRBV15 and TRBJ1-2; the D gene is possibly TRBD1 (6 bases). The TCR sequence derives from a woman aged 40-49 years in good health. Some clones in this sample may be carry-over from other donors' samples. CDR3 DNA: TGTGCCACCAGCATGATGGGGGGGCGGTCGAACTATGGCTACACCTTC. As protein: CATSMMGGRSNYGYTF.